A selection of T cell receptor beta chains follows, all from one sample in a study of blood T cell repertoires in COVID-19. TCRdb's copy holds only in-frame clones and misses some; the assay was immunoSEQ multiplex PCR. The data contain under 300,000 clones, about 86% of them singletons. Sequencing used peripheral blood. These receptor sequences come from a woman aged 25 to 45 with COVID-19, enrolled during active disease. Both conserved end residues are part of each CDR3. The D gene is left open where the match is weak. Clone size appears in some rows only: once, few, many, or a class for an expanded clone.

V,J,size,D,DNA,CDR3
TRBV19,TRBJ1-1,NA,NA,TGTGCCAGTAGTATTGGAGGTGTGAACACTGAAGCTTTCTTT,CASSIGGVNTEAFF
TRBV4-1,TRBJ1-5,once,TRBD1,TGCGCCAGCAGCCCGGGACAGGGTAGCAATCAGCCCCAGCATTTT,CASSPGQGSNQPQHF
TRBV6-5,TRBJ1-1,NA,NA,TGTGCCAGCAGTCTAGGGGCCCACACTGAAGCTTTCTTT,CASSLGAHTEAFF
TRBV6-2/TRBV6-3,TRBJ2-6,NA,TRBD1,TGTGCCAGCAGTAAAGAAACAGGGGGCGCTTTTGCAGGGGCCAACGTCCTGACTTTC,CASSKETGGAFAGANVLTF
TRBV25-1,TRBJ2-2,NA,NA,TGTGCCAGCAGTGACCCTAACACCGGGGAGCTGTTTTTT,CASSDPNTGELFF
TRBV7-9,TRBJ2-3,NA,TRBD1,TGTGCCAGCGGTCGAGATAGGGACAGGGGAGACACAGATACGCAGTATTTT,CASGRDRDRGDTDTQYF
TRBV29-1,TRBJ2-1,NA,TRBD2,TGCAGCGCTCCTCTAGCGGGGGGTGGTTGGGGTGAGCAGTTCTTC,CSAPLAGGGWGEQFF
TRBV6-1,TRBJ2-1,NA,NA,TGTGCCAGCAGTTGGACTATCCAGGCCGACAATGAGCAGTTCTTC,CASSWTIQADNEQFF
TRBV11-1,TRBJ2-1,NA,NA,TGTGCCAGCAGCTTATCCTCTAACAATGAGCAGTTCTTC,CASSLSSNNEQFF
TRBV3-1/TRBV3-2,TRBJ2-3,NA,TRBD2,TGTGCCAGCAGCCAAGATACGACGGGGGGGCTTCGCACAGATACGCAGTATTTT,CASSQDTTGGLRTDTQYF
TRBV12-3/TRBV12-4,TRBJ1-2,NA,NA,TGTGCCAGCAGGGGTCATACAGGATACACCTTC,CASRGHTGYTF
TRBV30,TRBJ1-1,NA,NA,TGTGCCTGGAGTGTATCGTCACTTGCTGAAGCTTTCTTT,CAWSVSSLAEAFF
TRBV6-1,TRBJ2-1,NA,TRBD1,TGTGCCAGCAGTGAAGTATGGTGGGGGATGGGACAGGATTACAATGAGCAGTTCTTC,CASSEVWWGMGQDYNEQFF
TRBV11-2,TRBJ2-5,once,NA,TGTGCCAGCAGTCAAGGACACAACCAAGAGACCCAGTACTTC,CASSQGHNQETQYF
TRBV10-2,TRBJ2-1,NA,NA,TGCGCCAGCAGAGGAGAGGACAGCTACAATGAGCAGTTCTTC,CASRGEDSYNEQFF
TRBV27,TRBJ2-1,NA,NA,TGTGCCAGCAGTTTATGGCAGGGTCAGCAGTTCTTC,CASSLWQGQQFF
TRBV4-1,TRBJ2-5,many,TRBD2,TGCGCCAGCAGCCAGGGGGGACTAGTTAGGGAGACCCAGTACTTC,CASSQGGLVRETQYF
TRBV3-1/TRBV3-2,TRBJ2-3,NA,TRBD2,TGTGCCAGCAGCCGGTCTAGCGGGGGGAAGGGGGCAGATACGCAGTATTTT,CASSRSSGGKGADTQYF
TRBV28,TRBJ1-3,NA,TRBD1,TGTGCCAGCAGTAGACAGGGGTCCGGAAACACCATATATTTT,CASSRQGSGNTIYF
TRBV3-1/TRBV3-2,TRBJ2-1,NA,TRBD1,TGTGCCAGCAGCCAAGTATCGTTTGGGACAGGCCGCGGTAATGAGCAGTTCTTC,CASSQVSFGTGRGNEQFF
TRBV7-8,TRBJ1-1,NA,TRBD1,TGTGCCAGCAGCCCTGAGGGGGCGCCTGAAGCTTTCTTT,CASSPEGAPEAFF
TRBV9,TRBJ2-7,NA,TRBD1,TGTGCCAGCAGCGCCCCGGACAGGCTCTACGAGCAGTACTTC,CASSAPDRLYEQYF
TRBV18,TRBJ1-3,NA,NA,TGTGCCAGCTCACCAAGCGACGGCAGCTCTGGAAACACCATATATTTT,CASSPSDGSSGNTIYF
TRBV5-4,TRBJ1-5,NA,NA,TGTGCCAGCAGCGACAATAGCAATCAGCCCCAGCATTTT,CASSDNSNQPQHF
TRBV12-2,TRBJ1-4,NA,NA,TGTGCAAGTCTCATTAAATGGGACAGAGGGGATGAAAAACTGTTTTTT,CASLIKWDRGDEKLFF
TRBV5-4,TRBJ1-1,NA,NA,TGTGCCAGCAGCTTGTTCTTTCGGAACACTGAAGCTTTCTTT,CASSLFFRNTEAFF
TRBV5-6,TRBJ2-1,NA,TRBD2,TGTGCCAGCAGTACCACCGGGACTAGCGACAATGAGCAGTTCTTC,CASSTTGTSDNEQFF
TRBV5-6,TRBJ2-5,NA,TRBD1,TGTGCCAGCAGCTTAGACCCGGGACAGGGAGAGACCCAGTACTTC,CASSLDPGQGETQYF
TRBV10-1,TRBJ2-7,NA,NA,TGCGCCAGCAGTGAGTCACGGGCCCGGGGGTTGAGGGAGCAGTACTTC,CASSESRARGLREQYF